Shown below are 14 T cell receptor beta chains from a single sample sequenced in a study of T cell changes during pregnancy in multiple sclerosis. Using immunoSEQ multiplex PCR, the repertoire was profiled, and TCRdb retains in-frame clones only, with some absent. Among fewer than 55,000 clones listed, 70% to 90% were seen once. The sequencing used peripheral blood, collected in the first trimester of pregnancy. Every receptor here comes from a female donor with multiple sclerosis, enrolled in a pregnancy study.

V is TRBV15 and J is TRBJ1-4; the D is unclear. CDR1 LNHNV and CDR2 YYDKDF come from the germline V gene (reference sequence). V was cut by 3 bases and J by 3 bases, with 14 bases left in between. This CDR3 has 16 amino acids. The CDR3, as DNA: TGTGCCACCAGCAGGGGTTCAGACGGAGCTAATGAAAAACTGTTTTTT. Protein product: CATSRGSDGANEKLFF.

This clone was observed once. V gene TRBV2 combines with J gene TRBJ1-5; a possible D gene is TRBD1 (6 bases). V was shortened by 6 bases and J by 5 bases, with 14 bases between the two germline ends. CDR1 SNHLY and CDR2 FYNNEI come from the germline V gene. The length of the CDR3 is 14 residues. For the CDR3, the DNA is TGTGCCAGCAGCACCGGGACACTTTATCAGCCCCAGCATTTT. Translation: CASSTGTLYQPQHF.

This clone was detected once. The chain joins TRBV2 to TRBJ1-1; 9 positions agree with TRBD1. V gave up 6 bases and J gave up 7 bases; unmatched junction bases: 12. CDR3 length: 15 residues. CDR1 and CDR2 from the germline V gene are SNHLY and FYNNEI. The CDR3 loop reads CASSPIGGQGGEAFF. DNA of the CDR3: TGTGCCAGCAGCCCAATAGGGGGACAGGGCGGTGAAGCTTTCTTT.

The chain employs TRBV5-1 and TRBJ2-5; TRBD2 agrees at 8 bases. Germline V gives CDR1 SGHRS, CDR2 YFSETQ. The CDR3 runs 14 residues. The junction had 7 bases not matched to a gene; V was cut back by 4 bases and J by 5 bases. The CDR3 nucleotides are TGCGCCAGCAGCCAGCGGACTAGCTCCGAGACCCAGTACTTC. The encoded protein is CASSQRTSSETQYF.

The genes are TRBV5-1 and TRBJ2-1; D is undetermined. CDR3 length: 14 amino acids. Germline V gene data show CDR1 as SGHRS and CDR2 as YFSETQ. Trimming removed 4 bases at V and 0 bases at J, with 8 bases between. The CDR3: CASSVESSYNEQFF. CDR3 bases: TGCGCCAGCAGCGTGGAGAGCTCCTACAATGAGCAGTTCTTC.

The chain links TRBV9 to TRBJ2-3; 14 bases map to TRBD2. Germline CDR1 SGDLS, CDR2 YYNGEE. V trimming: 2 bases; J trimming: 6 bases; junction bases outside the gene matches: 8. This CDR3 region has 17 residues. The CDR3 loop is CASSVGLAGEGLDTQYF. CDR3 bases: TGTGCCAGCAGCGTGGGACTAGCGGGGGAGGGGTTGGATACGCAGTATTTT.

This clone was seen a few times. The sample has other DNA sequences that encode this CDR3 too. V gene TRBV6-4 combines with J gene TRBJ2-3; 14 nucleotides match TRBD2. CDR1 is MRHNA, CDR2 SNTAGT, per germline. The CDR3 runs to 16 residues. The V gene end was trimmed by 0 bases and the J gene end by 6 bases; junction bases not matched to a gene: 2. The CDR3 DNA reads as TGTGCCAGCAGTGACTCGACTAGCGGGGGGGCGGATACGCAGTATTTT. It translates to CASSDSTSGGADTQYF.

The chain carries TRBV18 and TRBJ2-6; D remains ambiguous. This CDR3 is built from 18 residues. V was cut by 1 base and J by 0 bases, with 13 bases left in between. Germline V CDR1 and CDR2: KGHSH, LQKENI. This CDR3 reads CASSPLAVANSGANVLTF. CDR3 bases: TGTGCCAGCTCACCACTCGCAGTCGCCAACTCTGGGGCCAACGTCCTGACTTTC.

The chain combines TRBV10-3 with TRBJ2-5; 10 bases align to TRBD1. Germline V gives CDR1 ENHRY, CDR2 SYGVKD. The CDR3 covers 14 residues. V was clipped by 10 bases and J by 5 bases; unmatched bases: 10. CDR3 nucleotide sequence: TGTGCCACCACCGGGACAGGGGACGGGGAGACCCAGTACTTC. It is translated as CATTGTGDGETQYF.

The chain joins TRBV5-6 to TRBJ2-7; 9 bases are a match to TRBD2. V shed 2 bases and J 5 bases; nucleotides not matched to a gene: 11. This CDR3 region has 16 residues. Germline V gene sequence: CDR1 SGHDT, CDR2 YYEEEE. CDR3 amino acids: CASSLDRLAAPDEQYF. DNA for the CDR3: TGTGCCAGCAGCTTAGACAGACTAGCGGCGCCCGACGAGCAGTACTTC.

The genes are TRBV19 and TRBJ1-2, with 11 nucleotides matching TRBD1. Trimming at V came to 5 bases and at J to 4 bases, leaving 6 bases not matched to a gene. The V gene's germline CDR1 is LNHDA and CDR2 SQIVND (reference sequence). The CDR3 loop spans 15 amino acids. Here the CDR3 DNA reads TGTGCCAGTAGTGCCCGGACAGGGGGCGCCTATGGCTACACCTTC. Residues: CASSARTGGAYGYTF. Complete variable domain (other parts from reference TRBV19 and TRBJ1-2): DGGITQSPKYLFRKEGQNVTLSCEQNLNHDAMYWYRQDPGQGLRLIYYSQIVNDFQKGDIAEGYSVSREKKESFPLTVTSAQKNPTAFYLCASSARTGGAYGYTFGSGTRLTVV.

This clone has just one count. This chain joins TRBV7-6 and TRBJ1-1; no clear D. The CDR3 is 13 amino acids. The V end was cut by 4 bases, the J end by 6 bases, with 12 bases between. The germline gives CDR1 SGHVS, CDR2 FNYEAQ. CDR3 in DNA: TGTGCCAGCAGCTATGGGCGAATGGCTGAAGCTTTCTTT. The encoded protein is CASSYGRMAEAFF.

The CDR3 sequence is CAISDLQGSSPGYTF. In nucleotides, the CDR3 is TGTGCCATCAGTGATCTCCAGGGGTCATCCCCGGGCTACACCTTC. V usage is TRBV10-3 and J usage is TRBJ1-2; TRBD1 might be the D (6 bases). CDR1 and CDR2 from the germline V gene are ENHRY and SYGVKD. CDR3 length: 15 residues. Between the trimmed V and J ends, which lost 3 bases and 8 bases, there was a span of 19 bases.

The V and J genes are TRBV5-4 and TRBJ2-1; 8 nucleotides align to TRBD2. The CDR3 is 19 residues long. CDR1 is SGHNT, CDR2 YYREEE, per germline (reference sequence). V shed 1 base, J shed 0 bases, and the junction held 12 bases outside the gene matches. The CDR3 reads CASSLFAGGSLSSYNEQFF. Here the CDR3 DNA reads TGTGCCAGCAGCTTGTTCGCGGGGGGTTCCCTTAGCTCCTACAATGAGCAGTTCTTC.